Here is one T cell receptor (beta chain) with its context. The CDR3 is 15 amino acids. The germline gives CDR1 SGHNT, CDR2 YENEEA. The V and J ends lost 1 base and 9 bases respectively, with 18 bases between them. Authors' processing steps: Reference gene primer amplification gave nucleated cell count estimates. Some clones are missing from TCRdb's copy, which holds only in-frame ones; the method was immunoSEQ multiplex PCR. That table is the source of V, J and clone size, and D and trimming were worked out from the DNA. The profile shows fewer than 250,000 clones, around four fifths of them singletons. The sample is drawn from a study of blood T cell repertoires in COVID-19. Study at large: The United States, Italy and Spain were the sources of the acute and convalescent COVID-19 samples. PBMCs, B-cell-depleted T cells, or T cells were the source of the cDNA or gDNA that made up the material.

The clonotype originates from a man aged 45-60 years with active or convalescent COVID-19. This chain connects TRBV11-3 to TRBJ1-1, with TRBD1 as a possible D gene (5 bases). Sequenced input: peripheral blood. CDR3 amino acids: CASSLGPDNGAKAFF. The DNA for the CDR3 is TGTGCCAGCAGCTTAGGGCCTGACAATGGGGCCAAAGCTTTCTTT.